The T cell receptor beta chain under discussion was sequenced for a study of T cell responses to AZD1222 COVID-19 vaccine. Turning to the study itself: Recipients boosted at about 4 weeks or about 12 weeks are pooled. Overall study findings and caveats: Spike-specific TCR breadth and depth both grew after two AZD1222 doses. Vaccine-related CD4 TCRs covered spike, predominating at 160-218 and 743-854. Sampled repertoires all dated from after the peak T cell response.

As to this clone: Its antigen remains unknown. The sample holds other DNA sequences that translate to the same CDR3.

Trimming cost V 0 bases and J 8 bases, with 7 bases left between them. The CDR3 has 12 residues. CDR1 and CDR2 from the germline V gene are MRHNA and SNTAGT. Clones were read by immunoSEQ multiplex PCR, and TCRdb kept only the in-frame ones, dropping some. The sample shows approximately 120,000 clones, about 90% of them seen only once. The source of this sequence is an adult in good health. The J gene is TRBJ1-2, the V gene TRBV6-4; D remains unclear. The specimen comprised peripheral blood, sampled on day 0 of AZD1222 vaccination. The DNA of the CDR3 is TGTGCCAGCAGTGACTCGAAGGTGGGCTACACCTTC. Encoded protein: CASSDSKVGYTF.